Listed here is a single T cell receptor beta chain. What it binds is unknown. Trimming took 2 bases from V and 7 from J, leaving 9 bases between them. The CDR3 is made up of 12 amino acids. Per germline, CDR1 SGHDT and CDR2 YYEEEE. Vbeta (60) and Jbeta (13) primers were used in the PCR. Profiling relied on immunoSEQ multiplex PCR, and the TCRdb table lists in-frame clones only, not all of them. The table has 95,000 to 110,000 clones, roughly four fifths seen once. These data are taken from a study of cytomegalovirus exposure and HLA in healthy donors. Study-wide findings and caveats: Earlier results showed most TCR beta V segments being productive about 87% or about 30% of the time.

Sequencing was performed on PBMCs. The chain couples TRBV5-6 to TRBJ2-5; D is unclear. This clonotype was sampled from a man younger than 35 in good health and CMV-seronegative. The CDR3 DNA sequence: TGTGCCAGCAGCTTCTCGAGCCGGACCCAGTACTTC. This gives the protein CASSFSSRTQYF.